These T cell receptor beta chains were read from a single sample in a study of cytomegalovirus exposure and HLA in healthy donors. Sequencing used immunoSEQ multiplex PCR; TCRdb keeps in-frame clones, though not all of them. The sample contains about 120,000 clones, around 76% of which appear only once. Sequenced: PBMCs. The receptors here all came from a man aged 60 to 75 in good health and CMV-seropositive. CDR3s include the opening cysteine and the closing phenylalanine or tryptophan. The D gene is left open where the match is weak. The size field is filled for only some rows; it gives once, few, many or a size class.

d_gene	v_gene	abundance	len	j_gene	CDR3aa	CDR3nt
TRBD2	TRBV5-1	NA	15	TRBJ2-1	CASSLAGGTYNEQFF	TGCGCCAGCAGCTTAGCGGGAGGAACCTACAATGAGCAGTTCTTC
NA	TRBV10-3	NA	15	TRBJ1-6	CATGGPGPNHSPLHF	TGTGCCACGGGGGGGCCCGGACCCAACCATTCACCCCTCCACTTT
NA	TRBV6-5	NA	11	TRBJ2-7	CASREVDEQYF	TGTGCCAGCAGAGAGGTGGACGAGCAGTACTTC
NA	TRBV6-1	few	13	TRBJ1-2	CASSPRELYGYTF	TGTGCCAGCAGTCCTCGGGAGCTCTATGGCTACACCTTC
NA	TRBV7-2	NA	11	TRBJ2-7	CASSPHHEQYF	TGTGCCAGCAGCCCCCATCACGAGCAGTACTTC
NA	TRBV5-1	NA	15	TRBJ2-2	CASSLEHSNTGELFF	TGCGCCAGCAGCTTGGAGCATTCGAACACCGGGGAGCTGTTTTTT
TRBD2	TRBV10-1	NA	15	TRBJ2-7	CASSRSGASSYEQYF	TGCGCCAGCTCCCGGAGCGGGGCCTCATCCTACGAGCAGTACTTC
NA	TRBV11-2	few	15	TRBJ2-7	CASSPNPAQGHEQYF	TGTGCCAGCAGCCCCAACCCGGCCCAGGGCCACGAGCAGTACTTC
TRBD1	TRBV9	NA	14	TRBJ1-5	CASSATGASQPQHF	TGTGCCAGCAGCGCGACAGGGGCCAGTCAGCCCCAGCATTTT
NA	TRBV27	NA	13	TRBJ1-1	CASNNAGNTEAFF	TGTGCCAGCAATAATGCGGGGAACACTGAAGCTTTCTTT
NA	TRBV7-2	NA	15	TRBJ1-1	CASSLGTPSNTEAFF	TGTGCCAGCAGCTTGGGGACACCTTCGAACACTGAAGCTTTCTTT
TRBD2	TRBV15	NA	16	TRBJ2-3	CATSRGHSGGTDTQYF	TGTGCCACCAGCAGAGGTCATAGCGGGGGCACAGATACGCAGTATTTT
NA	TRBV29-1	NA	15	TRBJ2-1	CSVRIQGPSYNEQFF	TGCAGCGTCAGAATTCAGGGTCCATCCTACAATGAGCAGTTCTTC
NA	TRBV6-5	NA	14	TRBJ1-4	CASSQPGGGEKLFF	TGTGCCAGCAGCCAGCCGGGAGGGGGTGAAAAACTGTTTTTT
NA	TRBV12-2	NA	17	TRBJ2-7	CASRFTGTSDDPYEQYF	TGTGCAAGTCGTTTTACCGGGACTAGCGATGACCCCTACGAGCAGTACTTC
TRBD1	TRBV7-2	NA	15	TRBJ1-4	CASSLAGTGNEKLFF	TGTGCCAGCAGCTTAGCCGGGACAGGAAATGAAAAACTGTTTTTT
TRBD1	TRBV7-3	once	16	TRBJ1-4	CASSNDRRDRCEKLFF	TGTGCCAGCAGCAACGACCGCCGGGACAGATGTGAAAAACTGTTTTTT
NA	TRBV18	once	17	TRBJ2-7	CASSPAAQPGGAYEQYF	TGTGCCAGCTCACCGGCCGCCCAGCCCGGAGGGGCCTACGAGCAGTACTTC
TRBD1	TRBV6-1	NA	13	TRBJ2-7	CASTTPGGYEQYF	TGTGCCAGTACGACCCCAGGGGGCTACGAGCAGTACTTC
NA	TRBV5-1	once	14	TRBJ2-3	CASSLDTAEGTQYF	TGCGCCAGCAGCTTGGACACGGCGGAGGGTACGCAGTATTTT
NA	TRBV9	NA	14	TRBJ2-2	CASSVSGWTGELFF	TGTGCCAGCAGCGTGAGCGGTTGGACCGGGGAGCTGTTTTTT
NA	TRBV5-1	NA	16	TRBJ1-4	CASSLQGPATNEKLFF	TGCGCCAGCAGCTTACAGGGTCCGGCAACTAATGAAAAACTGTTTTTT
NA	TRBV18	NA	13	TRBJ1-2	CASSAGPKDGYTF	TGTGCCAGCTCGGCAGGGCCGAAAGATGGCTACACCTTC
NA	TRBV30	NA	14	TRBJ1-1	CAWSGVGVGTEAFF	TGTGCCTGGAGTGGGGTGGGAGTTGGGACTGAAGCTTTCTTT
TRBD1	TRBV5-1	NA	14	TRBJ1-1	CATRRQGYDTEAFF	TGCGCCACCAGACGACAGGGGTACGACACTGAAGCTTTCTTT
NA	TRBV6-1	NA	13	TRBJ1-5	CASNRREGQPQHF	TGTGCCAGCAACCGCAGGGAGGGTCAGCCCCAGCATTTT
TRBD2	TRBV6-4	NA	14	TRBJ2-7	CASSSMPGGGEQYF	TGTGCCAGCAGTTCCATGCCGGGAGGCGGCGAGCAGTACTTC
NA	TRBV6-5	NA	14	TRBJ2-1	CASSYLVPSDEQFF	TGTGCCAGCAGTTACCTGGTACCGAGCGATGAGCAGTTCTTC
TRBD2	TRBV5-6	NA	15	TRBJ2-1	CASSLLAGGPGEQFF	TGTGCCAGCAGCTTATTAGCGGGAGGGCCCGGGGAGCAGTTCTTC
NA	TRBV9	NA	17	TRBJ1-3	CASSLPSGGGKGNTIYF	TGTGCCAGCAGCCTACCCTCGGGGGGCGGTAAAGGAAACACCATATATTTT
NA	TRBV6-5	NA	15	TRBJ1-4	CASNLGGGTNEKLFF	TGTGCCAGCAATCTAGGGGGGGGGACTAATGAAAAACTGTTTTTT
NA	TRBV10-1	few	13	TRBJ1-1	CASSDGQTPEAFF	TGCGCCAGCAGTGACGGACAGACTCCTGAAGCTTTCTTT
TRBD2	TRBV11-2	NA	15	TRBJ2-1	CASSLGGFNYNEQFF	TGTGCCAGCAGCCTGGGGGGGTTTAACTACAATGAGCAGTTCTTC
NA	TRBV28	once	17	TRBJ2-6	CASSLNEGSSGANVLTF	TGTGCCAGCAGTTTAAACGAGGGTAGCTCTGGGGCCAACGTCCTGACTTTC
NA	TRBV7-2	NA	13	TRBJ1-1	CASSPPGYTEAFF	TGTGCCAGCAGCCCGCCAGGCTACACTGAAGCTTTCTTT
NA	TRBV11-2	NA	13	TRBJ1-1	CASSLDPGTEAFF	TGTGCCAGCAGCTTAGATCCGGGAACTGAAGCTTTCTTT
TRBD1	TRBV6-1	few	14	TRBJ2-7	CASSLETGVYEQYF	TGTGCCAGCAGCTTAGAGACAGGGGTCTACGAGCAGTACTTC
NA	TRBV10-3	NA	12	TRBJ1-2	CAISAGDYGYTF	TGTGCCATCAGTGCAGGGGACTATGGCTACACCTTC
NA	TRBV5-1	NA	13	TRBJ2-7	CASSLRGWYEQYF	TGCGCCAGCAGCTTGCGAGGGTGGTACGAGCAGTACTTC
TRBD1	TRBV25-1	NA	17	TRBJ2-2	CASSEGQGNWNTGELFF	TGTGCCAGCAGTGAAGGACAGGGAAACTGGAACACCGGGGAGCTGTTTTTT
NA	TRBV10-1	NA	14	TRBJ1-5	CASRQGESNQPQHF	TGCGCCAGCAGACAGGGAGAGAGCAATCAGCCCCAGCATTTT
TRBD1	TRBV5-4	NA	15	TRBJ2-2	CASSIGTGVSGELFF	TGTGCCAGCAGCATCGGGACAGGCGTTTCCGGGGAGCTGTTTTTT
TRBD1	TRBV6-6	few	15	TRBJ1-4	CASSYSGQNNEKLFF	TGTGCCAGCAGTTACTCGGGACAGAATAATGAAAAACTGTTTTTT
TRBD1	TRBV28	NA	17	TRBJ2-3	CASSPLYRGPYTDTQYF	TGTGCCAGCAGTCCGCTCTACAGGGGGCCGTACACAGATACGCAGTATTTT
NA	TRBV11-3	NA	14	TRBJ2-1	CASSPRGSYNEQFF	TGTGCCAGCAGCCCAAGGGGCTCCTACAATGAGCAGTTCTTC
TRBD2	TRBV10-3	NA	14	TRBJ2-7	CASKGTSASYEQYF	TGTGCCAGCAAAGGGACTAGCGCATCCTACGAGCAGTACTTC
NA	TRBV10-2	NA	13	TRBJ2-5	CASSDFRVGEQYF	TGCGCCAGCAGTGATTTTAGAGTTGGGGAGCAGTACTTC
NA	TRBV5-1	NA	12	TRBJ1-1	CASSLDRVEAFF	TGCGCCAGCAGCTTGGACAGGGTAGAAGCTTTCTTT